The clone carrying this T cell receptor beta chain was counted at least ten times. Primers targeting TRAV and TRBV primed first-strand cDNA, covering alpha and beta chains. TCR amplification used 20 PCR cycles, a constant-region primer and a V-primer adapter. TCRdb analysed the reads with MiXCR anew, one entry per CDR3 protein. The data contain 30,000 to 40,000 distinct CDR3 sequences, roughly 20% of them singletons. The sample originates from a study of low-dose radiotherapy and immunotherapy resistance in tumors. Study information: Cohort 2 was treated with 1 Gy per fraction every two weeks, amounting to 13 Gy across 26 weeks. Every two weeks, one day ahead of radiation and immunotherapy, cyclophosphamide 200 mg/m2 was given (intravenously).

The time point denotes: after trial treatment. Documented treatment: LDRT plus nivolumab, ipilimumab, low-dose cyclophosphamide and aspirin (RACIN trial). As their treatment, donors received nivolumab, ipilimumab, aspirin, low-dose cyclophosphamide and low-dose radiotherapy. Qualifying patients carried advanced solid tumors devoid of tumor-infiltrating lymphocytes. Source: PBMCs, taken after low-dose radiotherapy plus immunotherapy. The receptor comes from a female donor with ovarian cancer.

CDR3 DNA sequence: TGTGCCAGCAGCAATATCGGGGGTGGCTACACCTTC. Residues: CASSNIGGGYTF. J is TRBJ1-2 and V is TRBV6-6, with TRBD1 as a possible D gene (5 bases). CDR1 is MNHNY, CDR2 SVGAGI, per germline (reference sequence). The CDR3 length is 12 residues. V lost 6 bases, J lost 7 bases, and 12 bases lay in between.